The 21 T cell receptor beta chains in this list originate from one sample, sequenced in a study of CD8+CD57+ T cells in acquired aplastic anemia. Profiling of TCR beta VDJ combinations and CDR3 sequences used genomic DNA as template. Each CDR3 protein gets one entry after TCRdb re-called the reads with MiXCR. The sample has some 180,000 distinct CDR3 sequences; 55% to 65% are singletons. By flow cytometry, patients selected for sequencing had shown an expansion of CD8+CD57+ cells. Sequenced input: sorted CD4+, CD8+, or CD8+CD57+ T cells (not recorded which) from PBMCs. The origin of the receptors is a human donor with aplastic anemia.

This clonotype occurred once. The chain is built from TRBV7-3 and TRBJ2-3; 9 nucleotides align to TRBD2. The CDR3 has 19 residues. Germline values: CDR1 SGHTA, CDR2 FQGTGA. J was trimmed by 2 bases and V by 2 bases; bases with no gene match: 14. CDR3 amino acids: CASSLDESSAGGHTDTQYF. CDR3 nucleotide sequence: TGTGCCAGCAGCTTAGACGAGTCCTCAGCGGGAGGCCACACAGATACGCAGTATTTT.

This chain uses TRBV20-1 with TRBJ1-1; unclear D gene. This CDR3 is 14 amino acids long. The V end was cut by 5 bases, the J end by 0 bases, with 13 bases between. The germline V gene encodes CDR1 DFQATT and CDR2 SNEGSKA (reference sequence). The CDR3 sequence is CSARLDGMNTEAFF. CDR3 DNA: TGCAGTGCTCGACTCGACGGCATGAACACTGAAGCTTTCTTT.

The chain uses TRBV10-2 and TRBJ2-7; possibly TRBD1 or TRBD2 for D (5 bases each). The CDR3 is made up of 14 amino acids. V lost 4 bases, J lost 2 bases, and 12 bases lay in between. Germline CDR1 reads WSHSY; CDR2 reads SAAADI. CDR3 DNA: TGCGCCAGCAGTGTCTCCCAGGGACCCTACGAGCAGTACTTC. Amino acid sequence: CASSVSQGPYEQYF.

This clonotype was counted many times. DNA for the CDR3: TGTGCCAGCAGTGAACCCCAGGGGATTAACACCGGGGAGCTGTTTTTT. Translated: CASSEPQGINTGELFF. The J gene is TRBJ2-2, the V gene TRBV25-1; possible D gene TRBD1, 6 bases. The germline CDR1 and CDR2 sequences are MGHDK and SYGVNS. Trimming cost V 2 bases and J 2 bases, with 12 bases left between them. This CDR3 region has 16 residues.

The V gene is TRBV7-2, the J gene TRBJ2-3; 8 nucleotides align to TRBD2. This CDR3 has 17 amino acids. J gave up 3 bases and V 2 bases, and 10 bases lay outside the gene matches. Germline loops: CDR1 SGHTA, CDR2 FQGNSA. CDR3 bases: TGTGCCAGCAGCTTAAGGTTCCGGGGGGGCCTAACAGATACGCAGTATTTT. Encoded protein: CASSLRFRGGLTDTQYF.

The genes are TRBV11-2 and TRBJ1-2, with 10 bases fitting TRBD1. This CDR3 contains 18 residues. Germline assignment: CDR1 SGHAT and CDR2 FQNNGV. The V gene end was trimmed by 1 base and the J gene end by 4 bases; junction bases not matched to a gene: 12. The chain's CDR3 is CASSLVGGQGRLIYGYTF. The CDR3, as DNA: TGTGCCAGCAGCTTAGTAGGGGGACAGGGGAGGCTTATCTATGGCTACACCTTC.

This chain connects TRBV14 to TRBJ1-6, with D tentatively TRBD1 (5 bases). Trimming removed 6 bases from V and 10 bases from J, with 16 bases in between. This CDR3 comprises 14 residues. The germline V gene encodes CDR1 SGHDN and CDR2 FVKESK. For the CDR3, the DNA is TGTGCCAGCAGTGCCGACCGGGGGGGGTCACCCCTCCACTTT. Protein sequence: CASSADRGGSPLHF.

Points on this clonotype: This may be a read error, as it is one base from a much larger clone. The rearrangement uses TRBV6-1 and TRBJ2-7; tentative D call: TRBD2 (5 bases). This CDR3 has 13 amino acids. From germline, CDR1 is MNHNS and CDR2 SASEGT. The CDR3 DNA follows: TGTGCCAGCAGTGAATTGGAGGCCTACGAGCAGTGCTTC. This codes for CASSELEAYEQCF.

This clonotype showed up many times. The chain uses TRBV7-9 and TRBJ2-1, with 9 bases that match TRBD2. This CDR3 has 16 residues. The ends lost 4 bases at V and 3 bases at J; junction bases unmatched: 7. In germline, CDR1 is SEHNR, CDR2 FQNEAQ (reference sequence). CDR3 bases: TGTGCCAGCAGCTCCCTGGCGGGGGGGGACTACAATGAGCAGTTCTTC. Translated: CASSSLAGGDYNEQFF.

The V and J genes are TRBV20-1 and TRBJ1-1, with no clear D. Germline V CDR1 and CDR2: DFQATT, SNEGSKA (reference sequence). The CDR3 sequence is 11 residues long. The V gene lost 2 bases and the J gene lost 4 bases, with 5 bases spanning the gap. CDR3 residues: CSARWGTEAFF. CDR3 sequence (DNA): TGCAGTGCTAGATGGGGCACTGAAGCTTTCTTT.

This chain connects TRBV5-1 to TRBJ1-2, with D possibly TRBD1 on 5 matching bases. The length of the CDR3 is 13 residues. Germline CDR1 is SGHRS and CDR2 is YFSETQ. V lost 4 bases and J lost 8, with 15 bases in between. As DNA, the CDR3 is TGCGCCAGCAGCCAATGGTCGGGGGACGGCTACACCTTC. Translation: CASSQWSGDGYTF.

V and J are TRBV10-3 and TRBJ2-7; TRBD1 agrees at 8 bases. The CDR3 covers 13 residues. V was pared by 4 bases and J by 5 bases, with 4 bases of the junction left unmatched. Looked up from germline, CDR1 is ENHRY and CDR2 is SYGVKD. The CDR3 region is CAISGQGTHEQYF. In DNA, the CDR3 is TGTGCCATCAGTGGACAGGGGACCCACGAGCAGTACTTC.

With respect to this clonotype: Given the absence of the conserved phenylalanine or tryptophan at the CDR3 end, a read error is likely. The limits of the CDR3 on the DNA are not certain, so only TCRdb's listed CDR3 is given. The J gene is TRBJ1-6, the V gene TRBV10-1; the D call in the table, TRBD1, was not verified against the DNA. The CDR3 length equals 11 residues, ends included. The germline V gene has CDR1 WNHNN and CDR2 SYGVQD (reference sequence). The CDR3: CASSETYPPFK.

V and J are TRBV24-1 and TRBJ1-1; 7 bases line up with TRBD1. With 9 bases clipped from V and 6 bases from J, the junction kept 18 bases outside the gene matches. The CDR3 covers 16 residues. Germline V gives CDR1 KGHDR, CDR2 SFDVKD. The CDR3 here is CATEKFWVTGCPEAFF. The CDR3 DNA is TGTGCCACCGAAAAATTCTGGGTGACAGGGTGCCCTGAAGCTTTCTTT.

This sequence joins TRBV7-4 and TRBJ2-7, with 11 bases identical to TRBD2. CDR1 and CDR2 (germline): SGHVT, SQSDAQ. Trimming cost V 2 bases and J 0 bases; bases outside gene matches: 3. The CDR3 length is 16 residues. CDR3 bases: TGTGCCAGCAGCTTACTAGCGGGAGGACTCTCCTACGAGCAGTACTTC. Translated, it gives CASSLLAGGLSYEQYF.

The V gene is TRBV2, the J gene TRBJ2-1; TRBD2 agrees at 9 bases. Trimming took 10 bases from V and 0 from J; bases not matched to a gene: 16. CDR3 length equals 18 residues. Per germline, CDR1 SNHLY and CDR2 FYNNEI. The DNA of the CDR3 is TGTGCCAACGAGATTATTAGCGGGGGAAGTTACTCCTACAATGAGCAGTTCTTC. Amino acid sequence: CANEIISGGSYSYNEQFF.

This clonotype showed up just a few times. This sequence joins TRBV2 and TRBJ1-1, with D unclear. V lost 5 bases and J 1 base, leaving 5 bases between the germline ends. Germline CDR1 and CDR2: SNHLY and FYNNEI. The CDR3 contains 12 residues. CDR3 nucleotide sequence: TGTGCCAGCAGTCTCCAGAACACTGAAGCTTTCTTT. Protein sequence: CASSLQNTEAFF.

The chain couples TRBV20-1 to TRBJ1-5; D unclear. Germline V CDR1 and CDR2: DFQATT, SNEGSKA (reference sequence). The V end was cut by 5 bases, the J end by 0 bases, with 17 bases between. The CDR3 extends over 16 amino acids. In DNA form, the CDR3 reads TGCAGTGCTCAGAGACGGGCCTTTTATAGCAATCAGCCCCAGCATTTT. Encoded protein: CSAQRRAFYSNQPQHF.

V gene TRBV29-1 combines with J gene TRBJ1-1; D is unresolved. V gave up 4 bases and J gave up 3 bases, with 9 bases separating them. This CDR3 has 12 amino acids. CDR1 and CDR2 (germline): SQVTM, ANQGSEA. This chain's CDR3 is CSVGASYTEAFF. CDR3 bases: TGCAGCGTTGGAGCCAGTTACACTGAAGCTTTCTTT. Full variable domain (rest looked up from reference TRBV29-1 and TRBJ1-1): SAVISQKPSRDICQRGTSLTIQCQVDSQVTMMFWYRQQPGQSLTLIATANQGSEATYESGFVIDKFPISRPNLTFSTLTVSNMSPEDSSIYLCSVGASYTEAFFGQGTRLTVV.

This chain connects TRBV9 to TRBJ2-3, with D unresolved. The CDR3 is 13 amino acids. Looked up from germline, CDR1 is SGDLS and CDR2 is YYNGEE. V was pared by 4 bases and J by 2 bases, with 8 bases between. CDR3 sequence: CASSLDVTDTQYF. The CDR3 coding sequence is TGTGCCAGCAGCTTAGACGTCACAGATACGCAGTATTTT.

This rearrangement joins TRBV15 to TRBJ2-7; D may be TRBD1 or TRBD2 (7 bases each). The ends were cut back, 3 bases at V and 1 base at J, with 10 bases in the middle. CDR1 LNHNV and CDR2 YYDKDF come from the germline V gene (reference sequence). This CDR3 has 14 residues. CDR3 nucleotides: TGTGCCACCAGCAGCAGGGGGGGTTCCTACGAGCAGTACTTC. The encoded protein is CATSSRGGSYEQYF.